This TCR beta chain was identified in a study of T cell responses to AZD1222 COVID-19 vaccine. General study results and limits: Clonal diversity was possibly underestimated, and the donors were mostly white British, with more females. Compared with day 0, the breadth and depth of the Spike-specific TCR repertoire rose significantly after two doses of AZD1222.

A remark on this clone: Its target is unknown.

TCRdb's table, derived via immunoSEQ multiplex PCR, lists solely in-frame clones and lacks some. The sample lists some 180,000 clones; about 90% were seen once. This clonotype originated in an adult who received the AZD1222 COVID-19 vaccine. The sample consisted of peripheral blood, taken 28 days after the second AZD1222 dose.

The CDR3 reads CASSPTNTGELFF. CDR3 bases: TGTGCCAGCAGCCCAACTAACACCGGGGAGCTGTTTTTT. The chain is built from TRBV28 and TRBJ2-2; D unresolved. CDR3 length: 13 amino acids. V was shortened by 6 bases and J by 2 bases, with 7 bases between the two germline ends. The germline CDR1 and CDR2 sequences are MDHEN and SYDVKM. Using reference TRBV28 and TRBJ2-2 for the parts outside the CDR3, the full variable domain is DVKVTQSSRYLVKRTGEKVFLECVQDMDHENMFWYRQDPGLGLRLIYFSYDVKMKEKGDIPEGYSVSREKKERFSLILESASTNQTSMYLCASSPTNTGELFFGEGSRLTVL.